This is a list of T cell receptor beta chains from one sample in a study of cytomegalovirus exposure and HLA in healthy donors. The assay was immunoSEQ multiplex PCR, and TCRdb's table has in-frame clones only and misses some. The sample records 200,000 or so clones, 65% to 90% being singletons. Sequencing was carried out using PBMCs. The origin of the receptors is a woman aged 25 to 39 in good health and CMV-seropositive. Both conserved end residues are part of each CDR3. Fields, in order: V gene, CDR3 protein.

>TRBV7-8
CASSSYSPGTGNNEQFF
>TRBV28
CASRGLTARRGTGELFF
>TRBV5-4
CASSLARGRGNEQFF
>TRBV6-1
CASSVTGTGGTGEQFF
>TRBV7-2
CASSPMAGGEDEQYF
>TRBV19
CASSIAHSNTGELFF
>TRBV5-1
CASSLVQRGTDTQYF
>TRBV7-7
CASSLISASYNEQFF
>TRBV28
CASRRRVSNQPQHF
>TRBV6-1
CASKFSDMSNQPQHF
>TRBV9
CASSAHPGADYGYTF
>TRBV27
CASSLKGRGVYTEAFF
>TRBV5-5
CASSSTQGHEAFF
>TRBV5-6
CASSYDWSTSDEQFF
>TRBV7-2
CASSHPLAGAYGDTQYF
>TRBV7-7
CASSLAGGNNEQFF
>TRBV7-9
CASSPPGEGLDYEQYF
>TRBV4-2
CASSQERADSRQFF
>TRBV18
CASSPGQGAGNEQFF
>TRBV6-5
CASRPTGSNEKLFF
>TRBV28
CASSQRPGTGDGYTF
>TRBV28
CASSSAIRDGYTF
>TRBV28
CASSLQLQGAWDEQFF